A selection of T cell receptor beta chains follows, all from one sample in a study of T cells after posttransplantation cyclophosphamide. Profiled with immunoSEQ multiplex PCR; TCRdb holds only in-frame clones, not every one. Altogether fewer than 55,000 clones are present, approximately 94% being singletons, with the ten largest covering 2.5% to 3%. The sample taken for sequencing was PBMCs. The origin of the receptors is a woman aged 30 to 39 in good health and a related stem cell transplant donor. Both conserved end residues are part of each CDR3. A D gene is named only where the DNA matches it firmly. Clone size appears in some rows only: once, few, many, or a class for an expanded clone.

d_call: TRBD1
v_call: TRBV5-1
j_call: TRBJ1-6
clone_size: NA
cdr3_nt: TGCGCCAGCAGCTTCGGACAGGGTGTCTCACCCCTCCACTTT
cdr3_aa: CASSFGQGVSPLHF

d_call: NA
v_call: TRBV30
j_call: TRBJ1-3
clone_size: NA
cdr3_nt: TGTGCCTGGTGTTCTACAGGGAGTGGAAACACCATATATTTT
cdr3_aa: CAWCSTGSGNTIYF

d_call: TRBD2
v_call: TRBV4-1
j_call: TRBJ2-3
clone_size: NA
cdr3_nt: TGCGCCAGCAGCCAATTTAGCGGGGGGGCTCCCCCAGATACGCAGTATTTT
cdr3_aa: CASSQFSGGAPPDTQYF

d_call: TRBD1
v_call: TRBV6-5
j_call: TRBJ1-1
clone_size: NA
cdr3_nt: TGTGCCAGCAGTTACGGCAGGGGGCGGAACACTGAAGCTTTCTTT
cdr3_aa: CASSYGRGRNTEAFF

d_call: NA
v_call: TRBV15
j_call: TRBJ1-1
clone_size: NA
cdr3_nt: TGTGCCACCAGCCGACGGGGGGTGGCTGAAGCTTTCTTT
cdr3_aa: CATSRRGVAEAFF

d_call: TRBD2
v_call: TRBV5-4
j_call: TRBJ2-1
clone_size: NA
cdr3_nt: TGTGCCAGCAGCCCGGGGACTAGCGGGGGCTTCACGGGGAATGAGCAGTTCTTC
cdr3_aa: CASSPGTSGGFTGNEQFF

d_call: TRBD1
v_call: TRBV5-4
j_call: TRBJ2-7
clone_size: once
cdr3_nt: TGTGCCAGCAGCCGGACAGGGCCCTCCTACGAGCAGTACTTC
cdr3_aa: CASSRTGPSYEQYF

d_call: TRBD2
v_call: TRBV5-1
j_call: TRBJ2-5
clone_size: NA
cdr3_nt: TGCGCCAGCAGCCGAAATAGCGGGGGTGTTCAAGAGACCCAGTACTTC
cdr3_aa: CASSRNSGGVQETQYF

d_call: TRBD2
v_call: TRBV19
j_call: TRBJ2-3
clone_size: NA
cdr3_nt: TGTGCCAGTAGTAGTCGTAGCGGGGGCACAGATACGCAGTATTTT
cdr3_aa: CASSSRSGGTDTQYF

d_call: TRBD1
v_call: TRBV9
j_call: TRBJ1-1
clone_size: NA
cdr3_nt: TGTGCCAGCAGCGTAGTAGGGACAGGGGCGGCTGAAGCTTTCTTT
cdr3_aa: CASSVVGTGAAEAFF

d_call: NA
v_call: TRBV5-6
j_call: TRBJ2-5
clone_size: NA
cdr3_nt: TGTGCCAGCAGCTTTGGGGGGGGGCCGGGTGAGACCCAGTACTTC
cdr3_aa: CASSFGGGPGETQYF